The 31 T cell receptor beta chains reported below all come from one sample, sequenced in a study of technical replicates of blood from several donors. The protocol was immunoSEQ multiplex PCR, while the TCRdb copy is restricted to in-frame clones and leaves out a portion. Of approximately 90,000 clones in the sample, approximately 95% are singletons; the top ten hold more than 0.2%. The specimen was T cells isolated from PBMCs. The source is a human donor in good health.

The chain joins TRBV25-1 to TRBJ2-5; D remains ambiguous. Looked up from germline, CDR1 is MGHDK and CDR2 is SYGVNS. Between the trimmed V and J ends, which lost 3 bases and 2 bases, there was a span of 13 bases. The CDR3 contains 15 residues. For the CDR3, the DNA is TGTGCCAGCAGTGAGATGAATAGACTGCAAGAGACCCAGTACTTC. Its translation is CASSEMNRLQETQYF.

The J gene is TRBJ2-7, the V gene TRBV10-1, with TRBD2 matching 12 bases. V dropped 9 bases and J dropped 7; count of bases not matched to a gene: 10. The CDR3 is 14 residues long. Germline V gene data show CDR1 as WNHNN and CDR2 as SYGVQD (reference sequence). The CDR3 sequence: CASSPGTSGFEQYF. The CDR3 DNA follows: TGCGCCAGTTCTCCCGGGACTAGCGGGTTTGAGCAGTACTTC.

The rearrangement links TRBV5-8 to TRBJ2-5, with TRBD1 identical over 11 bases. V lost 2 bases to trimming and J lost 4 bases; unmatched junction nucleotides: 7. The CDR3 runs 16 residues. Germline V gives CDR1 SGHTS, CDR2 YDEGEE. CDR3 bases: TGTGCCAGCAGCTTTGGACAGGGGGCCGGAATAGAGACCCAGTACTTC. Translation gives CASSFGQGAGIETQYF.

J is TRBJ1-1 and V is TRBV10-1; 10 bases agree with TRBD1. With 2 bases clipped from V and 1 base from J, the junction kept 4 bases outside the gene matches. The CDR3 length is 16 residues. The V gene's germline CDR1 is WNHNN and CDR2 SYGVQD (reference sequence). CDR3 coding DNA: TGCGCCAGCAGTGAGGGGACAGGGGCTCCGAACACTGAAGCTTTCTTT. Its protein is CASSEGTGAPNTEAFF.

The V gene is TRBV28, the J gene TRBJ1-1, with 7 positions matching TRBD1. This CDR3 has 14 amino acids. Looked up from germline, CDR1 is MDHEN and CDR2 is SYDVKM. The J segment lost 6 bases and the V segment lost 5 bases, leaving 9 bases of the junction unmatched. CDR3 nucleotide sequence: TGTGCCAGCAGTACACAGGGGTCCGGCGCTGAAGCTTTCTTT. The encoded protein is CASSTQGSGAEAFF. The full variable domain, rest sourced from reference TRBV28 and TRBJ1-1, is DVKVTQSSRYLVKRTGEKVFLECVQDMDHENMFWYRQDPGLGLRLIYFSYDVKMKEKGDIPEGYSVSREKKERFSLILESASTNQTSMYLCASSTQGSGAEAFFGQGTRLTVV.

CDR3 sequence: CASSLPRDRGPYNEQFF. CDR3 nucleotide sequence: TGTGCCAGCAGTCTCCCCCGGGACAGGGGCCCATACAATGAGCAGTTCTTC. This rearrangement joins TRBV27 to TRBJ2-1; 10 nucleotides line up with TRBD1. The CDR3 loop spans 17 amino acids. J was trimmed by 4 bases and V by 5 bases; bases with no gene match: 11. Germline lookup yields CDR1 MNHEY and CDR2 SMNVEV (reference sequence).

The chain employs TRBV19 and TRBJ2-2; 7 positions agree with TRBD1. The V gene end was trimmed by 5 bases and the J gene end by 4 bases; junction bases not matched to a gene: 10. CDR3 size: 16 residues. Germline V gene sequence: CDR1 LNHDA, CDR2 SQIVND (reference sequence). CDR3 bases: TGTGCCAGTAGTTCTGAGGGACAGTTGCCCACCGGGGAGCTGTTTTTT. It codes for CASSSEGQLPTGELFF.

The chain links TRBV29-1 to TRBJ2-7; 8 positions agree with TRBD2. There are 12 residues in the CDR3. From germline, CDR1 is SQVTM and CDR2 ANQGSEA. V lost 4 bases to trimming and J lost 1 base; unmatched junction nucleotides: 0. The CDR3 DNA is TGCAGCGTTGGCGGGGGGTCCTACGAGCAGTACTTC. This gives the protein CSVGGGSYEQYF.

The chain joins TRBV5-1 to TRBJ1-2, with D uncertain. Trimming cost V 3 bases and J 8 bases, with 11 bases left between them. Germline CDR1 is SGHRS and CDR2 is YFSETQ. This CDR3 is 12 amino acids long. In DNA, the CDR3 is TGCGCCAGCAGCTCGGAGTCTTGGGGCTACACCTTC. Encoded protein: CASSSESWGYTF.

The chain combines TRBV4-1 with TRBJ2-1, with TRBD2 identical over 10 bases. The CDR3 runs 15 residues. The ends lost 2 bases at V and 7 bases at J; junction bases unmatched: 5. In germline, CDR1 is MGHRA, CDR2 YSYEKL. CDR3 protein: CASSQLAGVSNEQFF. The CDR3 nucleotides are TGCGCCAGCAGCCAACTAGCGGGAGTTTCGAATGAGCAGTTCTTC.

The chain employs TRBV5-5 and TRBJ2-5, with D possibly being TRBD1 (7 bases). CDR1 is SGHKS and CDR2 is YYEKEE in the germline V gene (reference sequence). The V and J ends lost 0 bases and 3 bases respectively, with 9 bases between them. The CDR3 sequence is 14 residues long. The CDR3 coding sequence is TGTGCCAGCAGCTTGGCCAGGGGGGAAGAGACCCAGTACTTC. It yields the protein CASSLARGEETQYF.

CDR3: CASSISTNQPQHF. The CDR3 DNA sequence: TGTGCCAGTAGTATATCTACCAATCAGCCCCAGCATTTT. The chain joins TRBV19 to TRBJ1-5; D call uncertain. This CDR3 spans 13 amino acids. The germline V gene has CDR1 LNHDA and CDR2 SQIVND (reference sequence). The V end was cut by 2 bases, the J end by 3 bases, with 5 bases between. Together with reference TRBV19 and TRBJ1-5, the CDR3 gives the full variable domain: DGGITQSPKYLFRKEGQNVTLSCEQNLNHDAMYWYRQDPGQGLRLIYYSQIVNDFQKGDIAEGYSVSREKKESFPLTVTSAQKNPTAFYLCASSISTNQPQHFGDGTRLSIL.

The V call is TRBV11-2, the J call TRBJ2-5; a weak D match, TRBD2 (6 bases). This CDR3 spans 12 amino acids. Looked up from germline, CDR1 is SGHAT and CDR2 is FQNNGV. Trimming pared 8 bases from V and 4 bases from J, leaving 11 bases between. CDR3 in amino acids: CASAGFGETQYF. As DNA, the CDR3 is TGTGCCAGCGCGGGGTTTGGAGAGACCCAGTACTTC.

This chain links TRBV5-1 with TRBJ2-3, with D possibly being TRBD2 (5 bases). With 2 bases removed from V and 2 bases from J, the gap between germline ends came to 12 bases. Germline lookup yields CDR1 SGHRS and CDR2 YFSETQ. The CDR3 runs to 15 residues. DNA of the CDR3: TGCGCCAGCAGCTTTCGACTACCCTACACAGATACGCAGTATTTT. It codes for CASSFRLPYTDTQYF.

V gene TRBV7-8 combines with J gene TRBJ2-5, with TRBD2 matching over 10 bases. Per germline, CDR1 SGHVS and CDR2 FQNEAQ. The V and J ends lost 6 bases and 5 bases, in that order; junction bases with no gene match: 12. This CDR3 has 16 amino acids. CDR3 DNA sequence: TGTGCCAGCAGTAGGGCTAGCGGGAGTCGGTGGGAGACCCAGTACTTC. This codes for CASSRASGSRWETQYF.

This clone was observed a single time. This sequence joins TRBV29-1 and TRBJ2-2; D is perhaps TRBD2 (5 bases). With 0 bases removed from V and 0 bases from J, the gap between germline ends came to 11 bases. Germline assignment: CDR1 SQVTM and CDR2 ANQGSEA. The CDR3 totals 16 residues. CDR3 bases: TGCAGCGTTGAAGATGGGCGGGCCGCGAACACCGGGGAGCTGTTTTTT. Translating it yields CSVEDGRAANTGELFF.

The V and J genes are TRBV5-6 and TRBJ2-1; TRBD1 matches at 11 bases. The CDR3 runs 17 residues. Per germline, CDR1 SGHDT and CDR2 YYEEEE. The ends lost 1 base at V and 0 bases at J; junction bases unmatched: 3. The CDR3 protein is CASSLLGQGGSYNEQFF. In DNA, the CDR3 is TGTGCCAGCAGCTTGTTGGGACAGGGGGGCTCCTACAATGAGCAGTTCTTC.

CDR3 DNA sequence: TGTGCCAGCAGCCTTCTATGGAGTTTGAACACCGGGGAGCTGTTTTTT. Translation gives CASSLLWSLNTGELFF. This chain joins TRBV9 and TRBJ2-2; D is undetermined. Germline V lookup: CDR1 SGDLS, CDR2 YYNGEE. V was clipped by 4 bases and J by 1 base, with 14 bases between them. The CDR3 is 16 amino acids. The variable domain in full, completed from reference TRBV9 and TRBJ2-2, reads DSGVTQTPKHLITATGQRVTLRCSPRSGDLSVYWYQQSLDQGLQFLIQYYNGEERAKGNILERFSAQQFPDLHSELNLSSLELGDSALYFCASSLLWSLNTGELFFGEGSRLTVL.

This chain connects TRBV19 to TRBJ2-1; 8 nucleotides agree with TRBD2. Germline CDR1 and CDR2: LNHDA and SQIVND (reference sequence). J was trimmed by 8 bases and V by 9 bases; bases with no gene match: 9. This CDR3 has 13 amino acids. The CDR3 bases are TGTGCCAGCGGGGGGGCCCTATACGATGAGCAGTTCTTC. It translates to CASGGALYDEQFF.

The gene calls are TRBV28 and TRBJ2-7; D perhaps matches TRBD2 (6 bases). Trimming took off 6 bases at V and 2 bases at J, with 8 bases between the two ends. The germline V gene encodes CDR1 MDHEN and CDR2 SYDVKM. CDR3 length: 12 amino acids. CDR3 bases: TGTGCCAGCAGCGGGACTGCCTACGAGCAGTACTTC. Its translation is CASSGTAYEQYF.

The gene calls are TRBV20-1 and TRBJ1-2; D remains ambiguous. The V and J ends lost 4 bases and 3 bases respectively, with 6 bases between them. The CDR3 contains 11 residues. The germline V gene encodes CDR1 DFQATT and CDR2 SNEGSKA (reference sequence). The CDR3 sequence: CSANRDYGYTF. The DNA of the CDR3 is TGCAGTGCTAACCGGGACTATGGCTACACCTTC.

The chain combines TRBV6-1 with TRBJ2-3; D is uncertain. V lost 8 bases and J lost 0, with 12 bases in between. The CDR3 spans 14 residues. The germline CDR1 and CDR2 sequences are MNHNS and SASEGT. This chain's CDR3 is CASGLASSTDTQYF. DNA of the CDR3: TGTGCCAGCGGCTTGGCATCTAGCACAGATACGCAGTATTTT.

The chain has TRBV28 and TRBJ1-2, with 10 bases that match TRBD1. CDR3 length: 14 residues. With 8 bases clipped from V and 8 bases from J, the junction kept 11 bases outside the gene matches. Germline CDR1 MDHEN, CDR2 SYDVKM. Here the CDR3 reads CASGSGTGALGYTF. As DNA, the CDR3 is TGTGCCAGCGGTTCCGGGACAGGGGCATTGGGCTACACCTTC.

V is TRBV5-1 and J is TRBJ2-3, with D possibly being TRBD2 (5 bases). This CDR3 contains 15 residues. Trimming took 4 bases from V and 0 from J, leaving 12 bases between them. Looked up from germline, CDR1 is SGHRS and CDR2 is YFSETQ. The CDR3 nucleotides read TGCGCCAGCAGCCTGACTATTGCTAGCACAGATACGCAGTATTTT. Translating gives CASSLTIASTDTQYF.

The chain employs TRBV5-6 and TRBJ2-5; D unclear. V lost 0 bases to trimming and J lost 0 bases, with 9 bases between them. From germline, CDR1 is SGHDT and CDR2 YYEEEE. The CDR3 contains 15 residues. CDR3 sequence: CASSLALANQETQYF. As DNA, the CDR3 is TGTGCCAGCAGCTTGGCCTTAGCAAACCAAGAGACCCAGTACTTC.

The rearrangement uses TRBV4-1 and TRBJ2-1, with 7 positions matching TRBD2. The germline V gene encodes CDR1 MGHRA and CDR2 YSYEKL. This CDR3 has 17 amino acids. Germline trimming cut 4 bases from V and 2 bases from J; bases unmatched to any gene: 11. The CDR3 loop reads CASSLTVPGGTYNEQFF. CDR3 coding DNA: TGCGCCAGCAGCCTTACCGTTCCGGGGGGAACCTACAATGAGCAGTTCTTC.

This clone was observed a single time. The chain combines TRBV6-6 with TRBJ1-2; 8 bases are a match to TRBD1. J was trimmed by 6 bases and V by 8 bases; bases with no gene match: 14. Germline V lookup: CDR1 MNHNY, CDR2 SVGAGI (reference sequence). The CDR3 has 15 amino acids. CDR3 bases: TGTGCCAGCGGACCCCCTGGACAGGGAGGAAATGGCTACACCTTC. It specifies CASGPPGQGGNGYTF.

The gene calls are TRBV5-1 and TRBJ1-1; a possible D gene is TRBD1 (6 bases). Germline V gene sequence: CDR1 SGHRS, CDR2 YFSETQ. The CDR3 sequence is 15 residues long. V dropped 1 base and J dropped 6 bases, with 16 bases sitting between them. CDR3 amino acids: CASSLWWGGAAEAFF. The CDR3 DNA reads TGCGCCAGCAGCTTGTGGTGGGGGGGCGCGGCTGAAGCTTTCTTT.

This chain links TRBV29-1 with TRBJ1-2; D uncertain. Trimming removed 6 bases at V and 1 base at J, with 12 bases between. There are 13 residues in the CDR3. Germline-derived CDR1 and CDR2 are SQVTM and ANQGSEA. The CDR3: CSVPTADNYGYTF. The CDR3 nucleotides are TGCAGCGTCCCTACGGCGGATAACTATGGCTACACCTTC.

This clone has only a few counts. V is TRBV12-5 and J is TRBJ1-1; unclear D gene. Germline CDR1 LGHNT, CDR2 FRNRAP. V gave up 1 base and J gave up 0 bases, with 6 bases separating them. CDR3 length: 14 amino acids. Written as DNA, the CDR3 is TGTGCTAGTGGTTTGGACAGTATGAACACTGAAGCTTTCTTT. Translated: CASGLDSMNTEAFF.

The rearrangement joins TRBV5-8 to TRBJ2-7; 7 bases are shared with TRBD1. V lost 2 bases to trimming and J lost 0 bases; unmatched junction nucleotides: 2. From germline, CDR1 is SGHTS and CDR2 YDEGEE. The CDR3 covers 14 residues. The CDR3 sequence is CASSFRTGSYEQYF. Written as DNA, the CDR3 is TGTGCCAGCAGCTTTCGGACAGGCTCCTACGAGCAGTACTTC. Together with reference TRBV5-8 and TRBJ2-7, the CDR3 gives the full variable domain: EAGVTQSPTHLIKTRGQQATLRCSPISGHTSVYWYQQALGLGLQFLLWYDEGEERNRGNFPPRFSGRQFPNYSSELNVNALELEDSALYLCASSFRTGSYEQYFGPGTRLTVT.